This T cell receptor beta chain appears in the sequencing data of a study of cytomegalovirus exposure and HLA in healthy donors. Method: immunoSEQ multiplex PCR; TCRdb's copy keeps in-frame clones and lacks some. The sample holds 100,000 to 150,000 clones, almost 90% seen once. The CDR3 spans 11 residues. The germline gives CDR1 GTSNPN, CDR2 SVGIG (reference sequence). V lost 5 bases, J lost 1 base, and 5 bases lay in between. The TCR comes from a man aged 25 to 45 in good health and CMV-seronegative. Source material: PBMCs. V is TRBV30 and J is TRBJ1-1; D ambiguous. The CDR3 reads CAWVGNTEAFF. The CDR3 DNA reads TGTGCCTGGGTCGGGAACACTGAAGCTTTCTTT.